These T cell receptor beta chains were read from a single sample in a study of cytomegalovirus exposure and HLA in healthy donors. Assay used: immunoSEQ multiplex PCR; TCRdb lists only in-frame clones, some missing. The table lists 70,000 to 90,000 clones, under 80% of them singletons. Sequenced sample: PBMCs. The receptors were gathered from a man between 60 and 75 years old in good health and CMV-seropositive. Each CDR3 is given with its conserved first and last residue. D genes are given only for firm matches. Clone size is not always given. Where it is, it says once, few, many or a class for expanded clones.

length: 13
V: TRBV10-3
D: TRBD2
size: -
J: TRBJ2-5
CDR3: CATRLAGAETQYF
DNA: TGTGCCACCCGACTAGCGGGAGCAGAGACCCAGTACTTC

length: 16
V: TRBV19
D: TRBD2
size: -
J: TRBJ2-1
CDR3: CASSIGLAGILYEQFF
DNA: TGTGCCAGTAGCATCGGACTAGCGGGAATTTTGTATGAGCAGTTCTTC

length: 14
V: TRBV11-2
D: -
size: -
J: TRBJ2-1
CDR3: CASKVGVDSNEQFF
DNA: TGTGCCAGTAAGGTAGGTGTGGACAGTAATGAGCAGTTCTTC

length: 16
V: TRBV7-9
D: -
size: -
J: TRBJ1-1
CDR3: CSSSLGLGLMNTEAFF
DNA: TGTTCCAGCAGCTTAGGATTGGGGCTCATGAACACTGAAGCTTTCTTT

length: 15
V: TRBV5-1
D: -
size: -
J: TRBJ1-3
CDR3: CASSWAGGSGNTIYF
DNA: TGCGCCAGCAGCTGGGCGGGGGGCTCTGGAAACACCATATATTTT

length: 15
V: TRBV6-6
D: TRBD2
size: -
J: TRBJ2-2
CDR3: CASSVLAPNTGELFF
DNA: TGTGCCAGCAGTGTACTAGCGCCGAACACCGGGGAGCTGTTTTTT

length: 15
V: TRBV9
D: -
size: -
J: TRBJ2-1
CDR3: CASSDRGDSYNEQFF
DNA: TGTGCCAGCAGCGACCGAGGAGACTCCTACAATGAGCAGTTCTTC

length: 14
V: TRBV7-9
D: TRBD1
size: -
J: TRBJ2-5
CDR3: CSSTWDSYQETQYF
DNA: TGTTCCAGCACCTGGGACAGCTACCAAGAGACCCAGTACTTC

length: 16
V: TRBV5-6
D: TRBD1
size: -
J: TRBJ1-4
CDR3: CASSLRDRGANEKLFF
DNA: TGTGCCAGCAGCCTCCGGGACAGGGGAGCTAATGAAAAACTGTTTTTT

length: 13
V: TRBV7-9
D: TRBD1
size: -
J: TRBJ2-1
CDR3: CASSSQGAAEQFF
DNA: TGTGCCAGCAGTTCACAGGGGGCGGCTGAGCAGTTCTTC

length: 13
V: TRBV7-2
D: TRBD1
size: -
J: TRBJ2-7
CDR3: CASSDRQGDEQYF
DNA: TGTGCCAGCAGCGATAGACAGGGGGACGAGCAGTACTTC

length: 12
V: TRBV19
D: -
size: few
J: TRBJ1-6
CDR3: CASSIGNSPLHF
DNA: TGTGCCAGTAGTATCGGGAATTCACCCCTCCACTTT

length: 15
V: TRBV4-3
D: TRBD1
size: -
J: TRBJ2-7
CDR3: CASSQAWDRAYEQYF
DNA: TGCGCCAGCAGCCAAGCCTGGGACAGGGCCTACGAGCAGTACTTC

length: 13
V: TRBV10-2
D: -
size: once
J: TRBJ2-7
CDR3: CASSARRGYEQYF
DNA: TGCGCCAGCAGCGCCCGGAGGGGCTACGAGCAGTACTTC

length: 14
V: TRBV6-1
D: -
size: once
J: TRBJ2-2
CDR3: CASSGGYETGELFF
DNA: TGTGCCAGCTCCGGGGGTTATGAAACCGGGGAGCTGTTTTTT

length: 16
V: TRBV5-8
D: TRBD1
size: -
J: TRBJ2-3
CDR3: CASSAGTGGLTDTQYF
DNA: TGTGCCAGCAGCGCCGGGACAGGGGGCTTGACAGATACGCAGTATTTT

length: 15
V: TRBV15
D: -
size: -
J: TRBJ2-1
CDR3: CATSNPKTGDNEQFF
DNA: TGTGCCACCAGCAACCCCAAAACGGGAGACAATGAGCAGTTCTTC

length: 15
V: TRBV5-1
D: -
size: -
J: TRBJ2-7
CDR3: CASSFTSRAAYEQYF
DNA: TGCGCCAGCAGCTTCACATCTAGAGCAGCCTACGAGCAGTACTTC

length: 10
V: TRBV20-1
D: -
size: -
J: TRBJ2-7
CDR3: CSALSYEQYF
DNA: TGCAGTGCCCTGAGCTACGAGCAGTACTTC

length: 14
V: TRBV10-3
D: TRBD1
size: -
J: TRBJ1-5
CDR3: CAISERDRGQPQHF
DNA: TGTGCCATCAGTGAAAGGGACAGGGGTCAGCCCCAGCATTTT

length: 13
V: TRBV7-6
D: -
size: -
J: TRBJ2-7
CDR3: CASSPSAGYEQYF
DNA: TGTGCCAGCAGCCCGAGCGCCGGGTACGAGCAGTACTTC

length: 12
V: TRBV7-2
D: -
size: -
J: TRBJ2-7
CDR3: CASSLTGVEQYF
DNA: TGTGCCAGCAGCTTAACGGGGGTCGAGCAGTACTTC

length: 17
V: TRBV2
D: -
size: -
J: TRBJ1-6
CDR3: CASNVAGLSSYNSPLHF
DNA: TGTGCCAGCAACGTGGCGGGATTAAGCTCCTATAATTCACCCCTCCACTTT

length: 11
V: TRBV20-1
D: -
size: -
J: TRBJ2-3
CDR3: CSASTTVGRYF
DNA: TGCAGTGCTTCTACGACAGTTGGAAGGTATTTT

length: 19
V: TRBV5-4
D: TRBD2
size: -
J: TRBJ2-4
CDR3: CASSLNLAGGPGDQNIQYF
DNA: TGTGCCAGCAGCTTAAATCTAGCGGGAGGGCCCGGGGATCAGAACATTCAGTACTTC

length: 17
V: TRBV4-3
D: TRBD1
size: few
J: TRBJ2-2
CDR3: CASSRDWTGVNTGELFF
DNA: TGCGCCAGCAGCCGGGACTGGACAGGGGTAAACACCGGGGAGCTGTTTTTT

length: 15
V: TRBV18
D: TRBD1
size: few
J: TRBJ1-4
CDR3: CASSPKTGMNEKLFF
DNA: TGTGCCAGCTCACCCAAGACAGGGATGAATGAAAAACTGTTTTTT

length: 15
V: TRBV5-5
D: TRBD1
size: -
J: TRBJ1-2
CDR3: CASSYRQGVNYGYTF
DNA: TGTGCCAGCAGCTATCGACAGGGGGTAAACTATGGCTACACCTTC

length: 11
V: TRBV19
D: -
size: -
J: TRBJ1-1
CDR3: CASSDGGEAFF
DNA: TGTGCCAGTAGTGACGGGGGTGAAGCTTTCTTT

length: 16
V: TRBV28
D: TRBD2
size: -
J: TRBJ2-1
CDR3: CASSFASGTFYNEQFF
DNA: TGTGCCAGCAGTTTCGCTAGCGGGACTTTTTACAATGAGCAGTTCTTC

length: 14
V: TRBV2
D: TRBD1
size: -
J: TRBJ2-5
CDR3: CASSGQGYQETQYF
DNA: TGTGCCAGCAGTGGACAGGGGTACCAAGAGACCCAGTACTTC

length: 13
V: TRBV5-1
D: -
size: -
J: TRBJ2-5
CDR3: CASSTQLWETQYF
DNA: TGCGCCAGCAGCACACAGCTTTGGGAGACCCAGTACTTC

length: 14
V: TRBV7-9
D: TRBD1
size: -
J: TRBJ2-7
CDR3: CASSRTGTGGVVNF
DNA: TGTGCCAGCAGCCGGACCGGGACAGGGGGCGTTGTGAACTTC

length: 16
V: TRBV27
D: -
size: -
J: TRBJ2-1
CDR3: CASSLLASSSYNEQFF
DNA: TGTGCCAGCAGTTTACTAGCCTCGAGCTCCTACAATGAGCAGTTCTTC

length: 15
V: TRBV19
D: TRBD2
size: -
J: TRBJ2-7
CDR3: CASSITSGVSYEQYF
DNA: TGTGCCAGTAGTATCACTAGCGGGGTCTCCTACGAGCAGTACTTC

length: 14
V: TRBV21-1
D: -
size: -
J: TRBJ1-2
CDR3: CASHNHTDNYGYTF
DNA: TGTGCCAGCCACAATCACACAGATAACTATGGCTACACCTTC

length: 19
V: TRBV7-9
D: TRBD2
size: -
J: TRBJ2-7
CDR3: CASSRGLAGGNLISYEQYF
DNA: TGTGCCAGCAGCAGGGGACTAGCGGGGGGGAATTTAATCTCCTACGAGCAGTACTTC

length: 17
V: TRBV7-3
D: TRBD1
size: -
J: TRBJ1-1
CDR3: CASSLWSGQGMNTEAFF
DNA: TGTGCCAGCAGCTTATGGTCGGGACAGGGAATGAACACTGAAGCTTTCTTT

length: 16
V: TRBV9
D: TRBD2
size: -
J: TRBJ2-3
CDR3: CASSQGLAGLGDTQYF
DNA: TGTGCCAGCAGCCAGGGACTAGCGGGACTTGGGGATACGCAGTATTTT

length: 14
V: TRBV7-9
D: -
size: -
J: TRBJ1-1
CDR3: CASSLQGRNTEAFF
DNA: TGTGCCAGCAGCCTACAGGGACGGAACACTGAAGCTTTCTTT

length: 16
V: TRBV12-5
D: TRBD2
size: once
J: TRBJ2-5
CDR3: CASGLVLAGVQETQYF
DNA: TGTGCTAGTGGTTTGGTACTAGCGGGGGTACAAGAGACCCAGTACTTC

length: 14
V: TRBV7-2
D: -
size: -
J: TRBJ2-3
CDR3: CASSLAGSTDTQYF
DNA: TGTGCCAGCAGCTTAGCCGGTAGCACAGATACGCAGTATTTT

length: 14
V: TRBV28
D: TRBD1
size: -
J: TRBJ1-1
CDR3: CASSERTGHTEAFF
DNA: TGTGCCAGCAGCGAGCGGACAGGGCACACTGAAGCTTTCTTT

length: 17
V: TRBV7-6
D: TRBD2
size: few
J: TRBJ2-7
CDR3: CASSPTPLAGGIYEQYF
DNA: TGTGCCAGCAGCCCGACTCCACTAGCGGGGGGGATCTACGAGCAGTACTTC

length: 15
V: TRBV6-1
D: TRBD1
size: -
J: TRBJ1-6
CDR3: CASHPFGDSLRPLHF
DNA: TGTGCCAGCCATCCTTTCGGGGACAGCCTCCGTCCCCTCCACTTT

length: 14
V: TRBV6-6
D: -
size: few
J: TRBJ1-4
CDR3: CASSAGGRSEKLFF
DNA: TGTGCCAGCAGTGCCGGGGGTAGGAGTGAAAAACTGTTTTTT

length: 12
V: TRBV7-8
D: -
size: -
J: TRBJ2-5
CDR3: CASSLDSETQYF
DNA: TGTGCCAGCAGCTTGGACTCAGAGACCCAGTACTTC

length: 14
V: TRBV28
D: TRBD1
size: -
J: TRBJ2-7
CDR3: CASSSGQGPHEQYF
DNA: TGTGCCAGCAGTTCGGGACAGGGTCCCCACGAGCAGTACTTC

length: 12
V: TRBV15
D: -
size: -
J: TRBJ1-2
CDR3: CATSRGDYGYTF
DNA: TGTGCCACCAGCAGAGGAGACTATGGCTACACCTTC

length: 13
V: TRBV6-1
D: TRBD1
size: -
J: TRBJ1-2
CDR3: CASGQGVLDGYTF
DNA: TGTGCCAGCGGACAGGGAGTACTAGACGGCTACACCTTC

length: 13
V: TRBV15
D: TRBD1
size: -
J: TRBJ2-7
CDR3: CATRDRDSYEQYF
DNA: TGTGCCACCCGGGACAGGGACTCCTACGAGCAGTACTTC

length: 15
V: TRBV6-5
D: TRBD1
size: -
J: TRBJ1-5
CDR3: CASSYGGQGNQPQHF
DNA: TGTGCCAGCAGTTACGGAGGACAGGGCAATCAGCCCCAGCATTTT